A selection of T cell receptor beta chains follows, all from one sample in a study of siplizumab effects on memory and regulatory T cells. Clones were read by immunoSEQ multiplex PCR, and TCRdb kept only the in-frame ones, dropping some. The sample includes 9,500 to 15,000 clones, 47% seen only once; the top ten take about 40%. For these receptors, no antigen is known. The sample consisted of CFSE-low (dividing) CD8+ T cells sorted from an allogeneic mixed lymphocyte reaction. The receptor source for this set is a human donor in good health; the cells came from an allogeneic mixed lymphocyte reaction. Some clones in this sample may be carry-over from other donors' samples. Both conserved end residues are trimmed from each CDR3. The order of the fields is clone size, J gene, V gene, CDR3 protein. Size is stated for part of the rows, as once, few or many counts, or as a class when the clone is expanded.

clone_size: NA
j_call: TRBJ2-7
v_call: TRBV15
cdr3_aa: ATSEGRGLAYEQY

clone_size: NA
j_call: TRBJ2-2
v_call: TRBV27
cdr3_aa: ASSHIPETGELF

clone_size: once
j_call: TRBJ1-2
v_call: TRBV4-1
cdr3_aa: ASSEEVVSRPYGYT

clone_size: medium-sized
j_call: TRBJ2-7
v_call: TRBV29-1
cdr3_aa: SVLMTDFYEQY

clone_size: few
j_call: TRBJ2-6
v_call: TRBV27
cdr3_aa: ASSFGAGANVLT

clone_size: NA
j_call: TRBJ2-1
v_call: TRBV29-1
cdr3_aa: SVERGAEQF

clone_size: NA
j_call: TRBJ2-7
v_call: TRBV25-1
cdr3_aa: ASSESVRSYEQY

clone_size: few
j_call: TRBJ1-1
v_call: TRBV11-2
cdr3_aa: ASSEQGTRGLPEAF

clone_size: medium-sized
j_call: TRBJ2-7
v_call: TRBV19
cdr3_aa: ASSMGRGDYEQY

clone_size: few
j_call: TRBJ2-1
v_call: TRBV7-3
cdr3_aa: ASSLGGNYNEQF

clone_size: NA
j_call: TRBJ1-5
v_call: TRBV29-1
cdr3_aa: SVTDAGAGGAQH

clone_size: NA
j_call: TRBJ2-5
v_call: TRBV7-9
cdr3_aa: ASSHREEETQY

clone_size: NA
j_call: TRBJ2-7
v_call: TRBV6-1
cdr3_aa: ASNWKGNEQY

clone_size: NA
j_call: TRBJ2-1
v_call: TRBV27
cdr3_aa: ASSSLTWPNEQF

clone_size: medium-sized
j_call: TRBJ2-7
v_call: TRBV27
cdr3_aa: ASSLYPSVRTSHEQY

clone_size: NA
j_call: TRBJ1-4
v_call: TRBV18
cdr3_aa: ASSPWANAQGNEKLF

clone_size: few
j_call: TRBJ1-2
v_call: TRBV27
cdr3_aa: ASSLGGGWGYT

clone_size: NA
j_call: TRBJ2-1
v_call: TRBV7-2
cdr3_aa: ASSALWGGPEQF

clone_size: NA
j_call: TRBJ1-1
v_call: TRBV6-6
cdr3_aa: ASSPDGGEGSEAF

clone_size: NA
j_call: TRBJ2-2
v_call: TRBV7-6
cdr3_aa: ASSFTGNGELF

clone_size: NA
j_call: TRBJ2-3
v_call: TRBV5-1
cdr3_aa: ASSLDFLAGNPDTQY

clone_size: NA
j_call: TRBJ1-1
v_call: TRBV4-2
cdr3_aa: ASSQAVREVGVGTEAF

clone_size: NA
j_call: TRBJ2-3
v_call: TRBV28
cdr3_aa: ASSFGTSGRGGDTQY

clone_size: medium-sized
j_call: TRBJ2-7
v_call: TRBV5-6
cdr3_aa: ASRVLRRTGAYEQY

clone_size: NA
j_call: TRBJ2-3
v_call: TRBV7-9
cdr3_aa: ASSSRGGGTADTQY

clone_size: NA
j_call: TRBJ2-7
v_call: TRBV27
cdr3_aa: ASSFARGPYEQY

clone_size: few
j_call: TRBJ1-4
v_call: TRBV7-8
cdr3_aa: ASSQTVGGEKLF

clone_size: NA
j_call: TRBJ2-7
v_call: TRBV11-2
cdr3_aa: ASSLGQSYEQY

clone_size: NA
j_call: TRBJ2-7
v_call: TRBV19
cdr3_aa: ASSISGWQNDYEQY

clone_size: once
j_call: TRBJ1-1
v_call: TRBV11-3
cdr3_aa: ASSLGAVTEAF

clone_size: few
j_call: TRBJ2-1
v_call: TRBV11-2
cdr3_aa: ASSATGQGFYEQF

clone_size: NA
j_call: TRBJ1-2
v_call: TRBV5-4
cdr3_aa: ASSLELALDSGYT

clone_size: large
j_call: TRBJ1-1
v_call: TRBV2
cdr3_aa: ASSEYLGYGFPNTEAF

clone_size: NA
j_call: TRBJ2-4
v_call: TRBV19
cdr3_aa: ASSLYLDSLAKNIQY

clone_size: once
j_call: TRBJ1-6
v_call: TRBV4-1
cdr3_aa: ASGNRAPNSPLH

clone_size: few
j_call: TRBJ2-6
v_call: TRBV4-1
cdr3_aa: ASSQGRGANVLT

clone_size: many
j_call: TRBJ2-1
v_call: TRBV7-6
cdr3_aa: ASSFYTDSSAEQF

clone_size: NA
j_call: TRBJ2-7
v_call: TRBV29-1
cdr3_aa: SVETVAYEQY

clone_size: few
j_call: TRBJ2-2
v_call: TRBV25-1
cdr3_aa: ASRVPNTGELF

clone_size: NA
j_call: TRBJ2-7
v_call: TRBV16
cdr3_aa: ASSPTATSSYEQY

clone_size: few
j_call: TRBJ1-4
v_call: TRBV7-9
cdr3_aa: ASSLGDNPFNEKLF

clone_size: few
j_call: TRBJ2-3
v_call: TRBV7-6
cdr3_aa: ASSLGPGIDTQY